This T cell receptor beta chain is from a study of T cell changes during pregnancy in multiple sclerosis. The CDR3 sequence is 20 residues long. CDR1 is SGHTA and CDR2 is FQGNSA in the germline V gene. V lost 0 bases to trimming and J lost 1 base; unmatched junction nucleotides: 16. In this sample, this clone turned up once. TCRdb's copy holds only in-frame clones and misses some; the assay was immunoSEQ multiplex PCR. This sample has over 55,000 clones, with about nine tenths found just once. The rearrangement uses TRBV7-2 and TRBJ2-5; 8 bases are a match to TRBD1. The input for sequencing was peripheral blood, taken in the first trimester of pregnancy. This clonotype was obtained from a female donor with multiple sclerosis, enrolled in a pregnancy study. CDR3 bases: TGTGCCAGCAGCTTAGCGCCAGGGGGCGCAGGAAGAAGTCCCCAAGAGACCCAGTACTTC. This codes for CASSLAPGGAGRSPQETQYF. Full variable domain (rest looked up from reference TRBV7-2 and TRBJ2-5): GAGVSQSPSNKVTEKGKDVELRCDPISGHTALYWYRQSLGQGLEFLIYFQGNSAPDKSGLPSDRFSAERTGGSVSTLTIQRTQQEDSAVYLCASSLAPGGAGRSPQETQYFGPGTRLLVL.